These 26 T cell receptor beta chains came from one sample sequenced in a study of beta chain features in type 1 diabetes. Study findings and constraints: All four CD4+ subsets of Type 1 diabetes patients contained TCRB CDR3s that were moderately but significantly shorter.

These receptors' targets are unknown. Expressed TCRB transcripts were sequenced, since all the RNA that had been isolated was reverse transcribed. Here immunoSEQ multiplex PCR was the method, and the copy in TCRdb shows in-frame clones only, minus some. The sample yields 150,000 to 190,000 clones, around a tenth seen once. What was sequenced was central memory CD4+ T cells from blood. These receptors were taken from a man under 40 with type 1 diabetes.

The table lists this clone with a few counts. The chain has TRBV7-2 and TRBJ1-1; no clear D gene. CDR1 and CDR2 from the germline V gene are SGHTA and FQGNSA. The length of the CDR3 is 13 residues. V lost 1 base and J lost 1, with 4 bases in between. This CDR3 reads CASSLDRNTEAFF. DNA for the CDR3: TGTGCCAGCAGCTTAGACAGGAACACTGAAGCTTTCTTT.

The rearrangement links TRBV4-3 to TRBJ1-5; D remains unclear. The CDR3 runs to 18 residues. Germline loops: CDR1 LGHNA, CDR2 YSLEER. Trimming shortened V by 0 bases and J by 0 bases, and 15 bases separated the two germline ends. The CDR3 nucleotides read TGCGCCAGCAGCCAAGATGCGGGAGGAAGTGATAGCAATCAGCCCCAGCATTTT. Translated, it gives CASSQDAGGSDSNQPQHF.

The chain recombines TRBV7-9 with TRBJ2-2, with TRBD2 as a possible D gene (6 bases). The CDR3 has 17 residues. CDR1 and CDR2 from the germline V gene are SEHNR and FQNEAQ (reference sequence). V gave up 5 bases and J gave up 2 bases, with 18 bases separating them. The CDR3 protein is CASSHYGAAGNTGELFF. The DNA of the CDR3 is TGTGCCAGCAGCCATTATGGAGCAGCGGGTAACACCGGGGAGCTGTTTTTT. Using reference TRBV7-9 and TRBJ2-2 for the parts outside the CDR3, the full variable domain is DTGVSQNPRHKITKRGQNVTFRCDPISEHNRLYWYRQTLGQGPEFLTYFQNEAQLEKSRLLSDRFSAERPKGSFSTLEIQRTEQGDSAMYLCASSHYGAAGNTGELFFGEGSRLTVL.

In this sample, this clone turned up a few times. V and J are TRBV9 and TRBJ2-7; tentatively, D is TRBD2 (5 bases). The V gene's germline CDR1 is SGDLS and CDR2 YYNGEE. V lost 0 bases, J lost 7 bases, and 20 bases lay in between. The CDR3 contains 16 residues. The CDR3 DNA reads as TGTGCCAGCAGCGTAGGCCCTAGCCCCGGCGGAACGGAGCAGTACTTC. It codes for CASSVGPSPGGTEQYF.

V usage is TRBV18 and J usage is TRBJ2-7, with 9 bases fitting TRBD2. Germline CDR1 and CDR2: KGHSH and LQKENI. The CDR3 runs 16 residues. J lost 2 bases, V lost 1 base, and 6 bases had no gene match. CDR3 coding DNA: TGTGCCAGCTCACCACGTCCGGGACTAGCAACCTACGAGCAGTACTTC. It translates to CASSPRPGLATYEQYF. The complete variable domain, with remaining parts taken from reference TRBV18 and TRBJ2-7, reads NAGVMQNPRHLVRRRGQEARLRCSPMKGHSHVYWYRQLPEEGLKFMVYLQKENIIDESGMPKERFSAEFPKEGPSILRIQQVVRGDSAAYFCASSPRPGLATYEQYFGPGTRLTVT.

The chain recombines TRBV5-6 with TRBJ1-2; a possible D gene is TRBD1 (6 bases). This CDR3 spans 14 amino acids. V was cut by 0 bases and J by 5 bases, with 11 bases left in between. The V gene's germline CDR1 is SGHDT and CDR2 YYEEEE. As DNA, the CDR3 is TGTGCCAGCAGCTTGGACAGGGTAGGATATGGCTACACCTTC. Translation gives CASSLDRVGYGYTF.

This clone was seen more than once but under ten times. The CDR3 protein is CASSLTGDNEQFF. The DNA of the CDR3 is TGTGCCAGCAGCTTAACGGGAGACAATGAGCAGTTCTTC. The V gene is TRBV7-2, the J gene TRBJ2-1; the D gene is possibly TRBD2 (6 bases). This CDR3 spans 13 amino acids. Germline assignment: CDR1 SGHTA and CDR2 FQGNSA. V lost 2 bases and J lost 5, with 7 bases in between.

This sequence joins TRBV28 and TRBJ2-5; 7 bases are shared with TRBD1. V shed 5 bases, J shed 0 bases, and the junction held 6 bases outside the gene matches. Germline V gene lookup returns CDR1 MDHEN and CDR2 SYDVKM. CDR3 length: 15 amino acids. CDR3 sequence: CASSPNDRDQETQYF. CDR3 nucleotide sequence: TGTGCCAGCAGTCCGAACGACAGGGACCAAGAGACCCAGTACTTC.

This clone turned up a few times. The chain employs TRBV19 and TRBJ1-2; TRBD1 might be the D (6 bases). There are 13 residues in the CDR3. The V end lost 3 bases, the J end lost 4 bases, and 9 bases lay between the germline ends. Germline assignment: CDR1 LNHDA and CDR2 SQIVND (reference sequence). The CDR3: CASSMDRSYGYTF. DNA for the CDR3: TGTGCCAGTAGTATGGACAGATCCTATGGCTACACCTTC.

The chain couples TRBV4-1 to TRBJ1-5; perhaps TRBD1 as D (6 bases). The CDR3 loop spans 16 amino acids. Germline V lookup: CDR1 MGHRA, CDR2 YSYEKL. The ends were cut back, 0 bases at V and 7 bases at J, with 16 bases in the middle. The CDR3 is CASSQDMGAIVQPQHF. CDR3 sequence (DNA): TGCGCCAGCAGCCAAGATATGGGGGCGATAGTACAGCCCCAGCATTTT.

V gene TRBV4-2 combines with J gene TRBJ2-2; the D gene is possibly TRBD2 (6 bases). This CDR3 comprises 15 residues. Trimming removed 1 base from V and 4 bases from J, with 10 bases in between. Germline values: CDR1 LGHNA, CDR2 YNFKEQ. CDR3 amino acids: CASSQVPGGTGELFF. DNA for the CDR3: TGTGCCAGCAGCCAAGTGCCCGGGGGCACCGGGGAGCTGTTTTTT.

The chain uses TRBV28 and TRBJ1-5; D possibly corresponds to TRBD1 (6 bases). The V end was cut by 4 bases, the J end by 5 bases, with 12 bases between. Germline V lookup: CDR1 MDHEN, CDR2 SYDVKM. The CDR3 is 14 residues long. The DNA for the CDR3 is TGTGCCAGCAGTTCGAGCAGGGGCCATCAGCCCCAGCATTTT. Translated, it gives CASSSSRGHQPQHF. The full variable domain, completed using reference TRBV28 and TRBJ1-5, is DVKVTQSSRYLVKRTGEKVFLECVQDMDHENMFWYRQDPGLGLRLIYFSYDVKMKEKGDIPEGYSVSREKKERFSLILESASTNQTSMYLCASSSSRGHQPQHFGDGTRLSIL.

This clone has more than one count but fewer than ten. This chain links TRBV7-9 with TRBJ2-7; 7 bases are shared with TRBD1. V shed 4 bases and J 1 base; nucleotides not matched to a gene: 10. Germline-derived CDR1 and CDR2 are SEHNR and FQNEAQ (reference sequence). The CDR3 covers 16 residues. CDR3 sequence: CASSSIDRVGSYEQYF. The CDR3, as DNA: TGTGCCAGCAGCTCCATCGACAGGGTTGGGTCCTACGAGCAGTACTTC.

This chain connects TRBV18 to TRBJ2-1; TRBD2 matches 7 bases. J was trimmed by 6 bases and V by 2 bases; bases with no gene match: 7. This CDR3 spans 15 amino acids. In germline, CDR1 is KGHSH, CDR2 LQKENI. CDR3 DNA: TGTGCCAGCTCACCAAGTGGGCAGCGGGGCAATGAGCAGTTCTTC. This encodes CASSPSGQRGNEQFF.

This clone has a handful of counts. DNA for the CDR3: TGCGCCAGTCTCCGGCACGAGCGGGATCAAGGGCGTGGGGATCATGAGCAGTTCTTC. Protein product: CASLRHERDQGRGDHEQFF. The V gene is TRBV4-1, the J gene TRBJ2-1; 7 bases are a match to TRBD2. Per the germline V gene, CDR1 is MGHRA and CDR2 is YSYEKL. V shed 9 bases, J shed 8 bases, and the junction held 28 bases outside the gene matches. The CDR3 has 19 residues.

The chain is built from TRBV15 and TRBJ2-7; 8 bases match TRBD2. This CDR3 is built from 15 residues. CDR1 LNHNV and CDR2 YYDKDF come from the germline V gene (reference sequence). V was pared by 1 base and J by 2 bases, with 4 bases of the junction left unmatched. The CDR3 sequence: CATSRGDGGAYEQYF. DNA of the CDR3: TGTGCCACCAGCAGAGGGGACGGGGGGGCCTACGAGCAGTACTTC.

The rearrangement links TRBV5-1 to TRBJ1-1; maybe TRBD1 (5 bases). This CDR3 spans 13 amino acids. Germline V gene sequence: CDR1 SGHRS, CDR2 YFSETQ. V was clipped by 4 bases and J by 1 base, with 8 bases between them. Here the CDR3 DNA reads TGCGCCAGCAGCATGGGGCAGAACACTGAAGCTTTCTTT. This encodes CASSMGQNTEAFF.

The chain recombines TRBV27 with TRBJ2-3; 10 positions agree with TRBD2. The CDR3 is 19 residues long. Germline V gene lookup returns CDR1 MNHEY and CDR2 SMNVEV (reference sequence). The V and J ends lost 4 bases and 0 bases, in that order; junction bases with no gene match: 13. CDR3 region: CASSSPSGSLGLSTDTQYF. As DNA, the CDR3 is TGTGCCAGCAGTTCCCCTAGCGGGAGCCTGGGGTTAAGCACAGATACGCAGTATTTT.

The rearrangement uses TRBV29-1 and TRBJ2-7; tentative D call: TRBD2 (6 bases). Germline V gives CDR1 SQVTM, CDR2 ANQGSEA. Trimming shortened V by 6 bases and J by 0 bases, and 12 bases separated the two germline ends. CDR3 length: 13 residues. The CDR3 DNA sequence: TGCAGCGTGGGGCGGGACCACTCCTACGAGCAGTACTTC. Protein: CSVGRDHSYEQYF.

The table lists this clone with a few counts. The chain joins TRBV7-2 to TRBJ2-3; 9 bases are shared with TRBD2. Germline V lookup: CDR1 SGHTA, CDR2 FQGNSA. With V trimmed by 1 base and J by 6 bases, 5 bases remained unmatched. CDR3 size: 15 residues. CDR3 nucleotide sequence: TGTGCCAGCAGCTTAGTAGCGGGAGTCATCGATACGCAGTATTTT. Amino acids: CASSLVAGVIDTQYF.

In this sample, this clone turned up a few times. The chain uses TRBV5-4 and TRBJ2-7; 8 bases line up with TRBD1. The length of the CDR3 is 13 residues. With V trimmed by 4 bases and J by 2 bases, 2 bases remained unmatched. CDR1 is SGHNT, CDR2 YYREEE, per germline (reference sequence). The CDR3 nucleotides read TGTGCCAGCAGCCGGACAGGGACCTACGAGCAGTACTTC. Its protein is CASSRTGTYEQYF. The complete variable domain, with remaining parts taken from reference TRBV5-4 and TRBJ2-7, reads ETGVTQSPTHLIKTRGQQVTLRCSSQSGHNTVSWYQQALGQGPQFIFQYYREEENGRGNFPPRFSGLQFPNYSSELNVNALELDDSALYLCASSRTGTYEQYFGPGTRLTVT.

In this sample, this clone turned up a few times. This rearrangement joins TRBV4-3 to TRBJ2-3; 7 positions match TRBD2. J lost 3 bases, V lost 2 bases, and 8 bases had no gene match. Per the germline V gene, CDR1 is LGHNA and CDR2 is YSLEER. The CDR3 is 16 amino acids. CDR3 in amino acids: CASSQSGREGTDTQYF. DNA of the CDR3: TGCGCCAGCAGCCAAAGCGGCAGGGAGGGAACAGATACGCAGTATTTT.

This clone was seen only a few times. The chain uses TRBV12-5 and TRBJ2-5; 7 bases fit TRBD1. Trimming took 6 bases from V and 2 from J; bases not matched to a gene: 9. Germline V gene sequence: CDR1 LGHNT, CDR2 FRNRAP. The CDR3 has 15 residues. CDR3 DNA: TGTGCTAGTGGATACGGACAGGCCGGTCAAGAGACCCAGTACTTC. Translating gives CASGYGQAGQETQYF. Full variable domain (remainder filled in from reference TRBV12-5 and TRBJ2-5): DARVTQTPRHKVTEMGQEVTMRCQPILGHNTVFWYRQTMMQGLELLAYFRNRAPLDDSGMPKDRFSAEMPDATLATLKIQPSEPRDSAVYFCASGYGQAGQETQYFGPGTRLLVL.

Worth noting for this clone: This same CDR3 is encoded by further DNA sequences in the sample. V is TRBV9 and J is TRBJ2-5, with TRBD1 matching 7 bases. The J segment lost 3 bases and the V segment lost 2 bases, leaving 1 base of the junction unmatched. The CDR3 is 13 residues long. Germline V gene lookup returns CDR1 SGDLS and CDR2 YYNGEE. In nucleotides, the CDR3 is TGTGCCAGCAGCGTGGGGACAGAAGAGACCCAGTACTTC. This codes for CASSVGTEETQYF.

In its sample, this clone was seen a few times. The genes are TRBV13 and TRBJ1-1; D gene ambiguous. V was pared by 2 bases and J by 4 bases, with 5 bases between. From germline, CDR1 is PRHDT and CDR2 FYEKMQ (reference sequence). The CDR3 consists of 12 residues. This CDR3 is CASSLRFTEAFF. The DNA for the CDR3 is TGTGCCAGCAGCTTACGGTTCACTGAAGCTTTCTTT.

This clone showed up just a few times. V gene TRBV7-9 combines with J gene TRBJ2-7; a possible D gene is TRBD1 (5 bases). This CDR3 is 16 amino acids long. The germline V and J ends were trimmed by 5 bases and 0 bases, with 17 bases remaining between them. Germline CDR1 SEHNR, CDR2 FQNEAQ (reference sequence). CDR3: CASSPRSGLGSYEQYF. CDR3 in DNA: TGTGCCAGCAGCCCCAGATCAGGGCTGGGCTCCTACGAGCAGTACTTC.